This T cell receptor (beta chain) comes out of a study of early T cells in non-severe SARS-CoV-2 infection. The protocol attached unique molecular identifiers to individual cDNA molecules. One entry per CDR3 protein, called by TCRdb with MiXCR from the 5' RACE reads. The sample lists about 48,000 distinct CDR3 sequences, around 9.1% seen once, with 8% to 10% in the top ten. This clonotype was seen ten or more times. J lost 2 bases, V lost 5 bases, and 8 bases had no gene match. The CDR3 is 16 residues long. The receptor's source is an adult who was a healthcare worker with PCR-confirmed SARS-CoV-2 infection or an uninfected control (not recorded which). The V gene is TRBV12-3 or TRBV12-4, the J gene TRBJ2-2; TRBD1 agrees at 7 bases. The sample taken for sequencing was whole blood. CDR3 in DNA: TGTGCCAGCAGTGGAACCGGGACAGTTAACACCGGGGAGCTGTTTTTT. Its translation: CASSGTGTVNTGELFF.